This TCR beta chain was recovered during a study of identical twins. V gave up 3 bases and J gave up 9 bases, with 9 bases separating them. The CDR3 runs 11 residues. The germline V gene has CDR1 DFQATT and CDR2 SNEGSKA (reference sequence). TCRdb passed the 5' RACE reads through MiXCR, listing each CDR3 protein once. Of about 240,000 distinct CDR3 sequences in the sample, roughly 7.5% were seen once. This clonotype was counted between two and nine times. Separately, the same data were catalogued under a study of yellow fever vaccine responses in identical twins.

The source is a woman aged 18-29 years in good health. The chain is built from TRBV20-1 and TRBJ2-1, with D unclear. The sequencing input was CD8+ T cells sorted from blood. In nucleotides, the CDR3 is TGCAGTGCTAGGGATGTATCTGAGCAGTTCTTC. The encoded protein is CSARDVSEQFF.